Each of the 3 T cell receptor beta chains below was sequenced from the same sample in a study of memory CD4+ T cells and cytomegalovirus serostatus. Produced via immunoSEQ multiplex PCR; TCRdb's table is partial and in-frame only. The data contain over 65,000 clones, roughly 78% of them singletons. Single viable CD3+CD4+CD8-CD45RO+ cells were sorted as the memory CD4+ T cells. Input material: memory CD4+ T cells from blood. The receptors come from an adult in good health and CMV-seropositive.

This chain connects TRBV2 to TRBJ2-3, with D perhaps TRBD2 (5 bases). Trimming shortened V by 6 bases and J by 1 base, and 17 bases separated the two germline ends. Germline V gives CDR1 SNHLY, CDR2 FYNNEI. The CDR3 runs to 16 residues. CDR3 in DNA: TGTGCCAGCAGGGACGCGGGCGGGCTCCGCACAGATACGCAGTATTTT. Its protein is CASRDAGGLRTDTQYF.

This clone showed up just once. CDR3 amino acids: CASSPNPGGAPEKLFF. The CDR3 DNA reads TGTGCCAGCAGCCCTAACCCAGGGGGCGCCCCGGAAAAACTGTTTTTT. The genes are TRBV9 and TRBJ1-4; 8 bases align to TRBD1. CDR1 and CDR2 from the germline V gene are SGDLS and YYNGEE. Trimming at V came to 4 bases and at J to 8 bases, leaving 13 bases not matched to a gene. CDR3 length equals 16 residues.

The chain combines TRBV11-3 with TRBJ1-1; no clear D. The CDR3 sequence is 13 residues long. The germline gives CDR1 SGHNT, CDR2 YENEEA. V dropped 1 base and J dropped 1 base, with 4 bases sitting between them. The chain's CDR3 is CASSLVGNTEAFF. CDR3 in DNA: TGTGCCAGCAGCTTAGTGGGGAACACTGAAGCTTTCTTT.